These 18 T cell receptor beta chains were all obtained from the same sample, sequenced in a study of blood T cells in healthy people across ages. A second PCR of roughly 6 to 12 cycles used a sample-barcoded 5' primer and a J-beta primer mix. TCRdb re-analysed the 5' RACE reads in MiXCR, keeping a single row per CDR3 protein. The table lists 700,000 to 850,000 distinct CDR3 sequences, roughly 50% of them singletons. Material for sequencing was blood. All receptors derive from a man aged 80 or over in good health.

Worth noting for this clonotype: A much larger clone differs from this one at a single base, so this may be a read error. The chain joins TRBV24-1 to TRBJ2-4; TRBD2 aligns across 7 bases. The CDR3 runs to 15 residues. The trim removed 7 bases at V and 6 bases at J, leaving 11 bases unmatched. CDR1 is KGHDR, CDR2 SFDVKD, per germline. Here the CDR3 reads CATSGGTSGGNIQYF. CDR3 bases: TGTGCCACCAGCGGGGGGACTTCCGGGGGAAACATTCAGTACTTC.

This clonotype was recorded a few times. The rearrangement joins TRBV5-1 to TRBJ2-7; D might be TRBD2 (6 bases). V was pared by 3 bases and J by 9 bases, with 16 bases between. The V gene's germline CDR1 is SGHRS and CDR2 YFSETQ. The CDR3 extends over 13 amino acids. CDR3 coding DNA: TGCGCCAGCAGCTCGAATTCCGGGACTTCGCAGTACTTC. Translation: CASSSNSGTSQYF. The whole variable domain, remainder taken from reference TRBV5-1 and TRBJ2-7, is KAGVTQTPRYLIKTRGQQVTLSCSPISGHRSVSWYQQTPGQGLQFLFEYFSETQRNKGNFPGRFSGRQFSNSRSEMNVSTLELGDSALYLCASSSNSGTSQYFGPGTRLTVT.

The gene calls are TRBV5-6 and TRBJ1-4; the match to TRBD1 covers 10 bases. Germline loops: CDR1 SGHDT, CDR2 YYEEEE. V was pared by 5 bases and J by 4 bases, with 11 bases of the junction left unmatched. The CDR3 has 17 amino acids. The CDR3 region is CASSFNRGTGVNEKLFF. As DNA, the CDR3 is TGTGCCAGCAGTTTTAACCGTGGGACAGGGGTTAATGAAAAACTGTTTTTT.

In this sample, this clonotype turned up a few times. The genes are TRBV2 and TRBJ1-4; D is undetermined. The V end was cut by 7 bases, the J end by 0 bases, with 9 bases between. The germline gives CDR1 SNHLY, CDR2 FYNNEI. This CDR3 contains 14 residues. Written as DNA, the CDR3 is TGTGCCAGCATCTGGGCTACAACTAATGAAAAACTGTTTTTT. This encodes CASIWATTNEKLFF.

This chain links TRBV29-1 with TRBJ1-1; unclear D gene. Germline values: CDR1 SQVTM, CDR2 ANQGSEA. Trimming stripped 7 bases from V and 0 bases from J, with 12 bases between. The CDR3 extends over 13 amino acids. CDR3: CSDGGRVNTEAFF. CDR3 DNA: TGCAGCGATGGAGGCCGGGTGAACACTGAAGCTTTCTTT.

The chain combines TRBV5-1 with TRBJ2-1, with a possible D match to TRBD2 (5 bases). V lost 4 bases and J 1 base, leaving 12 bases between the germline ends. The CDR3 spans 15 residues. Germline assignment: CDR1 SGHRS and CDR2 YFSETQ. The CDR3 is CASSVGLLSYNEQFF. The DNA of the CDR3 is TGCGCCAGCAGCGTCGGACTCTTATCCTACAATGAGCAGTTCTTC.

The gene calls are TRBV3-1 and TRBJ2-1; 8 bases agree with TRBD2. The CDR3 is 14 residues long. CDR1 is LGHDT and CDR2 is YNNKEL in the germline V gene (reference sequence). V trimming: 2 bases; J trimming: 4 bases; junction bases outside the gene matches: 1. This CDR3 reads CASSQQRGYNEQFF. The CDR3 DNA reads TGTGCCAGCAGCCAACAGCGGGGGTACAATGAGCAGTTCTTC.

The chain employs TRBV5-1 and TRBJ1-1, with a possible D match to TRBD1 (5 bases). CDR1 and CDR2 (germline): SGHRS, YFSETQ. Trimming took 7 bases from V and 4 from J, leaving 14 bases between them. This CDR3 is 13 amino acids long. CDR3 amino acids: CASAEGVFTEAFF. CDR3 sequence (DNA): TGCGCCAGCGCCGAAGGGGTTTTCACTGAAGCTTTCTTT. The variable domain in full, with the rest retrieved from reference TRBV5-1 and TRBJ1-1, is KAGVTQTPRYLIKTRGQQVTLSCSPISGHRSVSWYQQTPGQGLQFLFEYFSETQRNKGNFPGRFSGRQFSNSRSEMNVSTLELGDSALYLCASAEGVFTEAFFGQGTRLTVV.

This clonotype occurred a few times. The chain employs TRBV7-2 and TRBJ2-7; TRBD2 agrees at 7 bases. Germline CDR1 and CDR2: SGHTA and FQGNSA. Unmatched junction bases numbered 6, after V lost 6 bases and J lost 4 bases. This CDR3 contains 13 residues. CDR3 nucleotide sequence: TGTGCCAGCAGGCCCAGCGGGATATACGAGCAGTACTTC. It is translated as CASRPSGIYEQYF. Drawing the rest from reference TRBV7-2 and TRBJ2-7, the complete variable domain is GAGVSQSPSNKVTEKGKDVELRCDPISGHTALYWYRQSLGQGLEFLIYFQGNSAPDKSGLPSDRFSAERTGGSVSTLTIQRTQQEDSAVYLCASRPSGIYEQYFGPGTRLTVT.

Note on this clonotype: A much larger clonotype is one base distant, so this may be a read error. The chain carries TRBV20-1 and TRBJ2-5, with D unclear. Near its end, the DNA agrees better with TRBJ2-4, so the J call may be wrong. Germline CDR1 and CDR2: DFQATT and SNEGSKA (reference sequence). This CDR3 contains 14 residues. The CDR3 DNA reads TGCAGTGCTAAAGATTCGGCAGCCAAAAACATTCAGTACTTC. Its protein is CSAKDSAAKNIQYF.

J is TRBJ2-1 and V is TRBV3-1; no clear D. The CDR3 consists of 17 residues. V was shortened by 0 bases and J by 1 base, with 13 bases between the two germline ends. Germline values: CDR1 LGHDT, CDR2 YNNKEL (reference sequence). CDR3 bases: TGTGCCAGCAGCCAAGATACAACCCGCCCTTCCTACAATGAGCAGTTCTTC. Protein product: CASSQDTTRPSYNEQFF.

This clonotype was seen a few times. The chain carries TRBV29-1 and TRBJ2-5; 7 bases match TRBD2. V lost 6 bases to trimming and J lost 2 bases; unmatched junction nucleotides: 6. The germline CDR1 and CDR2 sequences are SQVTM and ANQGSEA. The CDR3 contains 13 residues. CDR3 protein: CSVNLGGQETQYF. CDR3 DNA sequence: TGCAGCGTGAACCTCGGGGGGCAAGAGACCCAGTACTTC.

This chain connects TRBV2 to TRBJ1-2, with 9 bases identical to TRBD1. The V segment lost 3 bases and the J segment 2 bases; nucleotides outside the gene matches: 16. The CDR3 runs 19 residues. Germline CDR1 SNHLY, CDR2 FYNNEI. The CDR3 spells CASSDYSGQGTGQNYGYTF. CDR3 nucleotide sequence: TGTGCCAGCAGTGACTATTCAGGGCAGGGGACAGGGCAAAACTATGGCTACACCTTC.

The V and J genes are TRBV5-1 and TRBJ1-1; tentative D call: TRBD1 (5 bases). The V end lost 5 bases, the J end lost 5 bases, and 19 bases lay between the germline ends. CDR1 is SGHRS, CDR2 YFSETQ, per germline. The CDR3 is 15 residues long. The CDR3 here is CASRAPGGGQTEAFF. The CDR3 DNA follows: TGCGCCAGCAGGGCCCCGGGCGGGGGTCAGACTGAAGCTTTCTTT.

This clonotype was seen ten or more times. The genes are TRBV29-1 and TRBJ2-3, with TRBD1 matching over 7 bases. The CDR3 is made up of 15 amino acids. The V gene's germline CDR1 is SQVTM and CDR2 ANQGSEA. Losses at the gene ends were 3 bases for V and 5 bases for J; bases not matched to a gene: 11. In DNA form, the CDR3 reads TGCAGCGTTGATCGCCTCAGGGGGAGTCAAGATACGCAGTATTTT. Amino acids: CSVDRLRGSQDTQYF.

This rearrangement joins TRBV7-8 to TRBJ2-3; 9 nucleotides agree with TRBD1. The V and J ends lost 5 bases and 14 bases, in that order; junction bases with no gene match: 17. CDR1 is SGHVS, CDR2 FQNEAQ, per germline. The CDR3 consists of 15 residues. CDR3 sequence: CASSAGTGIPRYAYF. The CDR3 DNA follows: TGTGCCAGCAGCGCCGGGACAGGGATACCCAGATACGCGTATTTT. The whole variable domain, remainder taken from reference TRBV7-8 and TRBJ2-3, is GAGVSQSPRYKVAKRGQDVALRCDPISGHVSLFWYQQALGQGPEFLTYFQNEAQLDKSGLPSDRFFAERPEGSVSTLKIQRTQQEDSAVYLCASSAGTGIPRYAYFGPGTRLTVL.

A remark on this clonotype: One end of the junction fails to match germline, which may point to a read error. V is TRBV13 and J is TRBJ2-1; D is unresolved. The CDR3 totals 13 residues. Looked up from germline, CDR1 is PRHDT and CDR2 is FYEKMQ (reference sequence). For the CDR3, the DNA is TGTGCCAGCAGCTTAGGCGGGTCCAATAAGCAGTTCTTC. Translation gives CASSLGGSNKQFF.

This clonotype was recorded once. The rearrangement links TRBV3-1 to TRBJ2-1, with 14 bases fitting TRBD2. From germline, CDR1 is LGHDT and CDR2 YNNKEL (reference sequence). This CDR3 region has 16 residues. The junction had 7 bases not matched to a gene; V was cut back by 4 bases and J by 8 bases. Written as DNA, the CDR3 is TGTGCCAGCAGCCCTCGGACTAGCGGGAGGTGGGATGAGCAGTTCTTC. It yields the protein CASSPRTSGRWDEQFF.